This T cell receptor beta chain was documented in a study of Tregs in tolerant kidney transplant recipients. Findings of the study overall: Tregs expanded with activated donor B cells seemed most donor-specific. Nucleotide sequences could not be compared across some patients' samples due to primer changes.

Recipients received nonmyeloablative bone marrow transplants from related graft donors, with transient mixed chimerism. Unstimulated regulatory T cells (CD4+CD25+CD127-), CD4+CD25- non-regulatory cells, CD4 and CD8 cells were FACS-sorted from thawed PBMCs. The assay was immunoSEQ multiplex PCR, and TCRdb's table has in-frame clones only and misses some. This sample carries about 50,000 clones, more than 70% of them seen once, and the ten largest clones take around a sixth. The germline CDR1 and CDR2 sequences are SGHTA and FQGTGA. Trimming pared 0 bases from V and 0 bases from J, leaving 4 bases between. CDR3 length: 14 amino acids. A note on this clone: Its specificity is not known.

The chain recombines TRBV7-3 with TRBJ2-3; D unresolved. The input for sequencing was CD8+ T cells from blood (PBMCs), taken 12 months after the transplant. The source is a human patient who received a combined kidney and bone marrow transplant. Some of the T cells might come from the graft donor. CDR3 sequence (DNA): TGTGCCAGCAGCTTAACGGGCAGCACAGATACGCAGTATTTT. It specifies CASSLTGSTDTQYF.